The 10 T cell receptor beta chains given below trace back to one sample, sequenced in a study of CXCR3-negative and CXCR3-positive naive CD8 T cells. Study-wide results and caveats: TRB CDR3s were more hydrophobic in CXCR3-positive than in CXCR3-negative naive cells.

What these receptors recognize is not known. Carrying UMI labels, the TRB cDNA libraries were prepared through 5' RACE. After re-calling the 5' RACE reads, TCRdb lists one entry per CDR3 protein, DNA absent. There are about 89,000 distinct CDR3 sequences in the sample, with about 1% held by the top ten. Sequences were obtained from naive CXCR3+ CD8+ T cells from blood. Subset noted: CD45RO-CCR7+CD27+CD95- naive CD8+ T cells expressing CXCR3 (TNR3+). All receptors derive from a human donor in good health. Some clones in this sample may be carry-over from other donors' samples.

The rearrangement links TRBV5-1 to TRBJ2-7; TCRdb returns TRBD2, unconfirmable since there is no DNA. CDR1 and CDR2 from the germline V gene are SGHRS and YFSETQ. The CDR3 contains 14 residues. The CDR3 spells CASSGSKSSYEQYF.

This chain links TRBV29-1 with TRBJ2-7; the TRBD1 assignment by TCRdb is unverifiable without DNA. CDR1 is SQVTM, CDR2 ANQGSEA, per germline. This CDR3 comprises 13 residues. CDR3 in amino acids: CSVLTGSSYEQYF.

This chain links TRBV9 with TRBJ2-1; the D gene TCRdb calls, TRBD1, cannot be checked with no DNA. This CDR3 region has 18 residues. CDR1 and CDR2 (germline): SGDLS, YYNGEE. The CDR3 here is CASSVLAGVLLPYNEQFF.

This CDR3 reads CASSLGGFSYEQYF. This chain joins TRBV12-3 or TRBV12-4 and TRBJ2-7; TCRdb's D call of TRBD2 is untestable without DNA. The CDR3 consists of 14 residues.

This chain joins TRBV15 and TRBJ2-7; TCRdb indicates TRBD1, and absent DNA this call remains unverified. The CDR3 has 14 amino acids. The germline V gene has CDR1 LNHNV and CDR2 YYDKDF (reference sequence). CDR3 sequence: CATSRKDRLDEQYF.

The rearrangement uses TRBV7-6 and TRBJ2-5; no DNA is available, so the TRBD2 call from TCRdb remains unchecked. The CDR3 has 16 amino acids. Germline V gene data show CDR1 as SGHVS and CDR2 as FNYEAQ. The CDR3 sequence: CASRDPGLGYQETQYF.

The chain couples TRBV27 to TRBJ2-7; TCRdb lists TRBD1, though no DNA is available to test this call. This CDR3 region has 11 residues. Per the germline V gene, CDR1 is MNHEY and CDR2 is SMNVEV (reference sequence). The CDR3 loop is CASGQGYEQYF.

The V gene is TRBV6-5, the J gene TRBJ2-7; the TCRdb call, TRBD1, lacks DNA for checking. The CDR3 runs 13 residues. The V gene's germline CDR1 is MNHEY and CDR2 SVGAGI. CDR3 in amino acids: CAATDRGLDEQYF.

The gene calls are TRBV29-1 and TRBJ2-5. The CDR3 runs to 13 residues. Germline assignment: CDR1 SQVTM and CDR2 ANQGSEA. The CDR3 is CSVEEWVGETQYF.

The chain combines TRBV14 with TRBJ2-2. The CDR3 is 12 residues long. Germline-derived CDR1 and CDR2 are SGHDN and FVKESK. CDR3 sequence reads: CASSQDAGELFF. Complete variable domain (other parts from reference TRBV14 and TRBJ2-2): EAGVTQFPSHSVIEKGQTVTLRCDPISGHDNLYWYRRVMGKEIKFLLHFVKESKQDESGMPNNRFLAERTGGTYSTLKVQPAELEDSGVYFCASSQDAGELFFGEGSRLTVL.